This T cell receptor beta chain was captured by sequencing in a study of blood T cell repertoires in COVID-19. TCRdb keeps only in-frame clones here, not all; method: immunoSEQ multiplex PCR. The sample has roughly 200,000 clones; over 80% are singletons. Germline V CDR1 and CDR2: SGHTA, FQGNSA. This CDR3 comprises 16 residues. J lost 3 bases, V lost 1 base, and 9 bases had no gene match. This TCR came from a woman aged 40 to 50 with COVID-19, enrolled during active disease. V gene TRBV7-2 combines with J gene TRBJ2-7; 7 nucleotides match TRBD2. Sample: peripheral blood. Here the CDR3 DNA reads TGTGCCAGCAGCTTAGGGACGATGGGGGGGTACTACGAGCAGTACTTC. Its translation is CASSLGTMGGYYEQYF.